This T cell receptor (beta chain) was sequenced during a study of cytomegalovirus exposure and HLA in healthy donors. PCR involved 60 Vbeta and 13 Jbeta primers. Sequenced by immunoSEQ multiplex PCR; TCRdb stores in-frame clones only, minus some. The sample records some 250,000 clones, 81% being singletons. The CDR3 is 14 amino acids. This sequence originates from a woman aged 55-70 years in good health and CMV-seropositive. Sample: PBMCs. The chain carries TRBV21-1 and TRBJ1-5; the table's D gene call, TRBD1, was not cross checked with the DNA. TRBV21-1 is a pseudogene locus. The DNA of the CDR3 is TGTGCCAGCACCTTCTCAGGGGGCGATCAGCCCCAGCATTTT. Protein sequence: CASTFSGGDQPQHF.